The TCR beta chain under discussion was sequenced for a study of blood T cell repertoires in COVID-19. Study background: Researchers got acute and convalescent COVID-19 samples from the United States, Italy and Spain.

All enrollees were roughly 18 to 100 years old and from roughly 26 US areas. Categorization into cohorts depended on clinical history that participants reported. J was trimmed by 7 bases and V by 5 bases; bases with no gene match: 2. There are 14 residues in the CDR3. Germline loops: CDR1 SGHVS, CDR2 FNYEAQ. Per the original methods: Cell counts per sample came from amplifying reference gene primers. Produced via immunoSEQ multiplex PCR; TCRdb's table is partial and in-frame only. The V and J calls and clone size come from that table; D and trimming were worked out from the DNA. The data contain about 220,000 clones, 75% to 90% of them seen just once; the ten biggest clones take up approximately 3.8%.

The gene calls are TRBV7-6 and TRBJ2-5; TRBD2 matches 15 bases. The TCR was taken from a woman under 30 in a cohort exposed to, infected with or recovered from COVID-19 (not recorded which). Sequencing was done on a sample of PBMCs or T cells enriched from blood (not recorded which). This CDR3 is CASSRTSGGGTQYF. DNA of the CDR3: TGTGCCAGCAGCAGGACTAGCGGGGGGGGGACCCAGTACTTC.